These 31 T cell receptor beta chains originate from one sample sequenced in a study of blood T cell repertoires in COVID-19. Using immunoSEQ multiplex PCR, the repertoire was profiled, and TCRdb retains in-frame clones only, with some absent. The sample lists around 140,000 clones, 85% to 90% occurring once. Specimen: peripheral blood. Every receptor here comes from an older woman with acute or convalescent COVID-19.

This clone has a single count. The chain couples TRBV28 to TRBJ1-5; TRBD1 agrees at 7 bases. The V segment lost 5 bases and the J segment 4 bases; nucleotides outside the gene matches: 5. The germline CDR1 and CDR2 sequences are MDHEN and SYDVKM. CDR3 length: 14 amino acids. The DNA for the CDR3 is TGTGCCAGCAGTCTCAGGGGGTCGAATCAGCCCCAGCATTTT. It codes for CASSLRGSNQPQHF.

The V gene is TRBV6-6, the J gene TRBJ2-1, with a weak D call TRBD2 (7 bases). The germline gives CDR1 MNHNY, CDR2 SVGAGI (reference sequence). There are 16 residues in the CDR3. V was cut by 7 bases and J by 5 bases, with 21 bases left in between. CDR3 nucleotide sequence: TGTGCCAGCAATAACCGACGGGGGGCCCAGGACAATGAGCAGTTCTTC. Translated, it gives CASNNRRGAQDNEQFF.

This chain uses TRBV24-1 with TRBJ2-3; weak D call: TRBD2 (5 bases). The germline V and J ends were trimmed by 1 base and 0 bases, with 10 bases remaining between them. Germline CDR1 reads KGHDR; CDR2 reads SFDVKD. The CDR3 loop spans 16 amino acids. CDR3 sequence reads: CATSDFRGSSTDTQYF. The CDR3 bases are TGTGCCACCAGTGATTTTCGAGGGTCGAGCACAGATACGCAGTATTTT.

This clone was recorded once. This chain joins TRBV6-5 and TRBJ2-1, with 11 bases matching TRBD1. V shed 2 bases and J 6 bases; nucleotides not matched to a gene: 6. The CDR3 loop spans 16 amino acids. Germline V gives CDR1 MNHEY, CDR2 SVGAGI. The CDR3 DNA reads as TGTGCCAGCAGTTACCCCCGGACAGGGGGCCGCAATGAGCAGTTCTTC. This encodes CASSYPRTGGRNEQFF.

The chain links TRBV12-3 or TRBV12-4 to TRBJ1-2; perhaps TRBD1 as D (5 bases). The CDR3 spans 13 residues. V lost 6 bases, J lost 4 bases, and 12 bases lay in between. The CDR3 bases are TGTGCCAGCAGCCTCGACAGACTCTATGGCTACACCTTC. It is translated as CASSLDRLYGYTF.

The rearrangement uses TRBV30 and TRBJ2-2; 9 bases map to TRBD2. V lost 5 bases to trimming and J lost 2 bases; unmatched junction nucleotides: 9. Per the germline V gene, CDR1 is GTSNPN and CDR2 is SVGIG (reference sequence). The CDR3 covers 16 residues. The DNA of the CDR3 is TGTGCCTGGGGCAGGGGAGCGGGGGGTAACACCGGGGAGCTGTTTTTT. It encodes CAWGRGAGGNTGELFF.

The chain combines TRBV9 with TRBJ1-1; D perhaps matches TRBD1 (5 bases). CDR1 is SGDLS and CDR2 is YYNGEE in the germline V gene. Trimming left V 3 bases short and J 5 bases short, with 8 bases between. This CDR3 is built from 12 residues. CDR3: CASSAQGTEAFF. The CDR3 region has the DNA TGTGCCAGCAGCGCGCAGGGTACTGAAGCTTTCTTT.

The rearrangement uses TRBV19 and TRBJ1-2, with 7 bases aligning to TRBD1. The CDR3 has 15 amino acids. CDR1 and CDR2 from the germline V gene are LNHDA and SQIVND (reference sequence). The ends lost 1 base at V and 6 bases at J; junction bases unmatched: 8. CDR3 in amino acids: CASSIGTGMGHGYTF. The CDR3 coding sequence is TGTGCCAGTAGTATAGGGACAGGAATGGGTCATGGCTACACCTTC.

In its sample, this clone was seen a few times. V is TRBV7-8 and J is TRBJ1-3; 8 nucleotides agree with TRBD1. This CDR3 contains 17 residues. CDR1 and CDR2 from the germline V gene are SGHVS and FQNEAQ. V lost 8 bases and J lost 4; bases outside the gene matches: 16. In DNA, the CDR3 is TGTGCCAGCCTCAGCGGTGGGCAGGGGGCGCGAGGAAACACCATATATTTT. It specifies CASLSGGQGARGNTIYF.

This clone was seen many times. J is TRBJ2-6 and V is TRBV7-8, with a possible D match to TRBD2 (7 bases). Germline CDR1 and CDR2: SGHVS and FQNEAQ. V lost 8 bases to trimming and J lost 16 bases, with 15 bases between them. The CDR3 extends over 11 amino acids. Here the CDR3 reads CASGGARLLTF. The CDR3, as DNA: TGTGCCAGCGGGGGGGCCCGTCTTCTGACTTTC.

This chain joins TRBV7-9 and TRBJ1-1, with D unresolved. V dropped 5 bases and J dropped 3 bases, with 19 bases sitting between them. CDR1 and CDR2 from the germline V gene are SEHNR and FQNEAQ (reference sequence). CDR3 length equals 16 residues. The CDR3 here is CASSLREPGGHTEAFF. The CDR3 DNA follows: TGTGCCAGCAGCCTTCGTGAACCCGGCGGGCACACTGAAGCTTTCTTT.

This clone appeared a few times. V gene TRBV19 combines with J gene TRBJ2-5; 11 bases agree with TRBD2. The CDR3 spans 18 residues. CDR1 LNHDA and CDR2 SQIVND come from the germline V gene (reference sequence). V shed 1 base, J shed 4 bases, and the junction held 11 bases outside the gene matches. CDR3 sequence (DNA): TGTGCCAGTAGTATAGCCAAGGCTAGCGGGGGGTTAATAGAGACCCAGTACTTC. This sequence encodes CASSIAKASGGLIETQYF.

The chain combines TRBV5-8 with TRBJ1-6, with 8 bases that match TRBD1. Per the germline V gene, CDR1 is SGHTS and CDR2 is YDEGEE. V shed 4 bases, J shed 13 bases, and the junction held 10 bases outside the gene matches. The CDR3 length is 14 residues. The CDR3 DNA is TGTGCCAGCAGCCGGACAGGGAAAGGGCGGCCCCTCCACTTT. Amino acid sequence: CASSRTGKGRPLHF.

V is TRBV10-3 and J is TRBJ2-6, with no clear D. The V and J ends lost 0 bases and 1 base respectively, with 4 bases between them. Germline lookup yields CDR1 ENHRY and CDR2 SYGVKD. CDR3 length: 15 amino acids. The CDR3 region has the DNA TGTGCCATCAGTGAGTCTCGTTCTGGGGCCAACGTCCTGACTTTC. As protein: CAISESRSGANVLTF.

The chain links TRBV4-2 to TRBJ1-4, with TRBD1 identical over 8 bases. The CDR3 is 15 amino acids. The V gene's germline CDR1 is LGHNA and CDR2 YNFKEQ. The junction had 8 bases not matched to a gene; V was cut back by 3 bases and J by 8 bases. The CDR3 loop is CASSHDRGPNEKLFF. In DNA form, the CDR3 reads TGTGCCAGCAGCCATGACAGGGGACCGAACGAAAAACTGTTTTTT.

The CDR3 sequence: CASSNAPSYEQFF. The CDR3 DNA is TGTGCCAGCTCAAATGCGCCGTCCTATGAGCAGTTCTTC. The chain uses TRBV18 and TRBJ2-1; D remains unclear. Trimming cost V 5 bases and J 8 bases, with 13 bases left between them. The CDR3 loop spans 13 amino acids. Looked up from germline, CDR1 is KGHSH and CDR2 is LQKENI.

This clone was recorded only once. V is TRBV4-1 and J is TRBJ2-3, with 9 bases lining up with TRBD2. Germline V gene sequence: CDR1 MGHRA, CDR2 YSYEKL. The CDR3 has 17 amino acids. With V trimmed by 0 bases and J by 5 bases, 9 bases remained unmatched. CDR3 residues: CASSQDIGGGAVDTQYF. Written as DNA, the CDR3 is TGCGCCAGCAGCCAAGATATAGGCGGGGGGGCCGTAGATACGCAGTATTTT.

The chain links TRBV24-1 to TRBJ2-7, with a weak D call TRBD2 (5 bases). V lost 5 bases and J lost 4, with 11 bases in between. CDR3 length equals 13 residues. From germline, CDR1 is KGHDR and CDR2 SFDVKD. The CDR3 protein is CATSGGGGYEQYF. The CDR3 nucleotides read TGTGCCACCAGTGGAGGAGGAGGTTACGAGCAGTACTTC.

This rearrangement joins TRBV11-3 to TRBJ2-1, with TRBD1 matching over 8 bases. The CDR3 is 16 amino acids. V trimming: 2 bases; J trimming: 4 bases; junction bases outside the gene matches: 7. Germline values: CDR1 SGHNT, CDR2 YENEEA. The CDR3 DNA is TGTGCCAGCAGCTTATTCGGGACAGGCTCATACAATGAGCAGTTCTTC. Its protein product is CASSLFGTGSYNEQFF.

The chain uses TRBV10-1 and TRBJ2-1, with D perhaps matching TRBD1 (5 bases). The CDR3 runs to 13 residues. The V gene's germline CDR1 is WNHNN and CDR2 SYGVQD (reference sequence). Deletions cut 3 bases from V and 7 bases from J, with 10 bases between. CDR3: CASSESGWNEQFF. The CDR3 nucleotides read TGCGCCAGCAGTGAATCAGGGTGGAATGAGCAGTTCTTC.

This chain uses TRBV10-2 with TRBJ2-3; 8 positions match TRBD1. The V gene end was trimmed by 2 bases and the J gene end by 2 bases; junction bases not matched to a gene: 3. CDR3 length: 15 residues. CDR1 and CDR2 (germline): WSHSY, SAAADI. The CDR3 protein is CASSEDRGNTDTQYF. The CDR3 nucleotides are TGCGCCAGCAGTGAGGACAGGGGAAACACAGATACGCAGTATTTT.

CDR3 sequence: CASLLAGGSLYNEQFF. The CDR3 bases are TGTGCCAGCCTACTAGCGGGGGGATCCCTCTACAATGAGCAGTTCTTC. V usage is TRBV28 and J usage is TRBJ2-1; 12 positions agree with TRBD2. The CDR3 runs 16 residues. V was clipped by 8 bases and J by 3 bases; unmatched bases: 8. Germline V gives CDR1 MDHEN, CDR2 SYDVKM.

This chain links TRBV7-2 with TRBJ1-6; a possible D gene is TRBD1 (6 bases). V dropped 2 bases and J dropped 9 bases, with 14 bases sitting between them. Germline lookup yields CDR1 SGHTA and CDR2 FQGNSA. The CDR3 runs to 15 residues. CDR3 sequence: CASSLLGGGGSPLHF. In nucleotides, the CDR3 is TGTGCCAGCAGCTTACTAGGGGGGGGCGGTTCACCCCTCCACTTT. The variable domain in full, with the rest retrieved from reference TRBV7-2 and TRBJ1-6, is GAGVSQSPSNKVTEKGKDVELRCDPISGHTALYWYRQSLGQGLEFLIYFQGNSAPDKSGLPSDRFSAERTGGSVSTLTIQRTQQEDSAVYLCASSLLGGGGSPLHFGNGTRLTVT.

The chain carries TRBV7-9 and TRBJ1-4; 11 bases agree with TRBD1. Trimming took 5 bases from V and 5 from J; bases not matched to a gene: 4. CDR3 size: 15 residues. Germline V gene data show CDR1 as SEHNR and CDR2 as FQNEAQ (reference sequence). In DNA, the CDR3 is TGTGCCAGCAGCGGGACAGGGGGGCTAAATGAAAAACTGTTTTTT. It is translated as CASSGTGGLNEKLFF.

This chain joins TRBV18 and TRBJ1-2; the match to TRBD1 covers 8 bases. CDR1 and CDR2 from the germline V gene are KGHSH and LQKENI. The ends lost 3 bases at V and 6 bases at J; junction bases unmatched: 3. This CDR3 region has 13 residues. The CDR3 nucleotides are TGTGCCAGCTCACCGGGACAGGACAATGGCTACACCTTC. Its protein product is CASSPGQDNGYTF.

The chain is built from TRBV6-4 and TRBJ1-1; weak D call: TRBD1 (6 bases). The CDR3 consists of 13 residues. CDR1 MRHNA and CDR2 SNTAGT come from the germline V gene. Trimming stripped 6 bases from V and 5 bases from J, with 13 bases between. The CDR3 loop is CASRRDISTEAFF. In nucleotides, the CDR3 is TGTGCCAGCAGGAGGGACATTTCAACTGAAGCTTTCTTT.

The rearrangement joins TRBV9 to TRBJ1-1, with unresolved D. From germline, CDR1 is SGDLS and CDR2 YYNGEE. V shed 1 base and J shed 0 bases, with 13 bases lying between them. The CDR3 sequence is 16 residues long. Here the CDR3 reads CASSVSGYGMNTEAFF. The DNA of the CDR3 is TGTGCCAGCAGCGTATCGGGGTACGGGATGAACACTGAAGCTTTCTTT. Complete variable domain (other parts from reference TRBV9 and TRBJ1-1): DSGVTQTPKHLITATGQRVTLRCSPRSGDLSVYWYQQSLDQGLQFLIQYYNGEERAKGNILERFSAQQFPDLHSELNLSSLELGDSALYFCASSVSGYGMNTEAFFGQGTRLTVV.

V gene TRBV9 combines with J gene TRBJ1-6, with D possibly TRBD1 on 5 matching bases. Germline V gene lookup returns CDR1 SGDLS and CDR2 YYNGEE. This CDR3 contains 15 residues. V was trimmed by 3 bases and J by 7 bases, leaving 14 bases between them. CDR3 amino acids: CASSAGGVENSPLHF. CDR3 DNA sequence: TGTGCCAGCAGCGCGGGGGGGGTGGAGAATTCACCCCTCCACTTT.

This chain connects TRBV7-6 to TRBJ2-7; a possible D gene is TRBD2 (6 bases). Trimming took 5 bases from V and 1 from J, leaving 6 bases between them. From germline, CDR1 is SGHVS and CDR2 FNYEAQ. This CDR3 comprises 12 residues. CDR3 coding DNA: TGTGCCAGCAGCGGAGGGTCCTACGAGCAGTACTTC. This codes for CASSGGSYEQYF.

The chain carries TRBV6-5 and TRBJ2-7, with D possibly being TRBD1 (5 bases). The CDR3 consists of 14 residues. The V end lost 3 bases, the J end lost 3 bases, and 12 bases lay between the germline ends. CDR1 and CDR2 from the germline V gene are MNHEY and SVGAGI. The chain's CDR3 is CASSYAPGYYEQYF. The CDR3, as DNA: TGTGCCAGCAGTTATGCTCCAGGGTACTACGAGCAGTACTTC.

This sequence joins TRBV9 and TRBJ1-4; TRBD1 matches at 7 bases. Per germline, CDR1 SGDLS and CDR2 YYNGEE. The CDR3 loop spans 14 amino acids. The junction had 4 bases not matched to a gene; V was cut back by 4 bases and J by 4 bases. The CDR3 is CASSSRDSNEKLFF. DNA of the CDR3: TGTGCCAGCAGCTCCCGGGACAGTAATGAAAAACTGTTTTTT.